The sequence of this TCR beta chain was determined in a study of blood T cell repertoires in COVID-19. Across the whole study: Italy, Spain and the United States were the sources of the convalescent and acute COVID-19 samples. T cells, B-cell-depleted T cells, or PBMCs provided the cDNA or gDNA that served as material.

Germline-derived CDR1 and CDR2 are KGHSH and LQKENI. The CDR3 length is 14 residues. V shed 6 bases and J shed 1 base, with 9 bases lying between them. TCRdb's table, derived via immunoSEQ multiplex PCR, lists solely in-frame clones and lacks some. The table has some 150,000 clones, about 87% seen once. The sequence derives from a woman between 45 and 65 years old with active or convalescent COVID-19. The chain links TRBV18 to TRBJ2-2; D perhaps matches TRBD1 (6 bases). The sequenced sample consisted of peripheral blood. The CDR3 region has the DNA TGTGCCAGCTCCGTACAGGGGAACACCGGGGAGCTGTTTTTT. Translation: CASSVQGNTGELFF.